This paragraph covers one TCR beta chain sequence. The repertoire was sequenced with immunoSEQ multiplex PCR; TCRdb's copy has only in-frame clones and lacks some. The sample carries roughly 230,000 clones, about four fifths recorded once. This study enrolled people aged roughly 18 to 90 from roughly 22 US geographic areas. This specimen belongs to a study of blood T cell repertoires in COVID-19. Study background: Collection of acute and convalescent COVID-19 samples took place in the United States, Italy and Spain. The analysed material was cDNA or gDNA that came from T cells, B-cell-depleted T cells, or PBMCs.

The germline V gene encodes CDR1 SGHRS and CDR2 YFSETQ. This CDR3 contains 16 residues. V was shortened by 2 bases and J by 0 bases, with 13 bases between the two germline ends. Material: PBMCs or T cells enriched from blood (not recorded which). This receptor was taken from a woman aged 55-75 years who had recovered from COVID-19. The chain is built from TRBV5-1 and TRBJ2-3; D might be TRBD1 (6 bases). CDR3 bases: TGCGCCAGCAGCTTAACCGGGACAACTAGCACAGATACGCAGTATTTT. Translated, it gives CASSLTGTTSTDTQYF. Using reference TRBV5-1 and TRBJ2-3 for the parts outside the CDR3, the full variable domain is KAGVTQTPRYLIKTRGQQVTLSCSPISGHRSVSWYQQTPGQGLQFLFEYFSETQRNKGNFPGRFSGRQFSNSRSEMNVSTLELGDSALYLCASSLTGTTSTDTQYFGPGTRLTVL.